This T cell receptor beta chain is from a study of somatic mutations in cytotoxic T cells in rheumatoid arthritis (dated by TCRdb to the late 2010s). Background for the entire study: Patient peripheral blood (around 30 ml EDTA) was drawn right after diagnosis and before any treatment started. Sorted V beta1+ cells also underwent TCRB sequencing, and some V beta antibody-stained T-cell populations were flow-sorted at nearly 100% purity on a FACSAria II or Sony SH800. In newly diagnosed rheumatoid arthritis without treatment, the study examined if expanded CD8+ T-cell clones harbor somatic mutations, relying on TCRB deep sequencing to characterize clonality. TCRB deep sequencing covered approximately 64 patients with rheumatoid arthritis along with about 20 healthy controls. Median age was essentially the same in the patient group and the control group.

V sheds 0 bases and J sheds 5 bases, leaving 8 bases between their ends. CDR1 and CDR2, looked up from the germline V gene, are SGHDT and YYEEEE. Including cysteine and phenylalanine, the CDR3 has 13 amino acids. The kept DNA is CDR3 alone, 39 bases in frame from the first base. Sequencing of TCRB CDR3 was done on genomic DNA with the immunoSEQ assay. The source study handled its data this way. Patient CD8+ clones larger than 1% were compared against published virus-specific TCRB sequences, and only a few matched. The analyses included only productive TCRB rearrangements. A clone was defined by a unique TCRB CDR3 sequence, and clonality was computed as a productive clonality index based on Shannon entropy. To calculate repertoire overlap between two samples, the template counts of each clone were considered relative to each sample's total templates. Flow cytometry-measured V-gene usage correlated with V-gene usage from TCRB sequencing, with a Spearman r of about 0.65. Not all clones reach the TCRdb copy of this immuneACCESS table, which keeps in-frame sequences only. Checked studies attribute under half of the gap to unresolved V genes and leave the rest unexplained. Clone size and V and J calls were adopted from that table, with D and trimming inferred from the DNA. Within this sample are 5,500 or so clones, with approximately 80% of them counted one time only. The leading ten clones occupy under 30% of the sample.

Overall results and qualifications from the work: CD8+ clonality increased with age in patients (Spearman r of about 0.5) but not in healthy controls. Rheumatoid arthritis patients and age-matched healthy controls did not significantly differ in CD8+ T-cell clonality. The expanded CD8+ clones had unknown antigen targets, and not appearing in virus-specific databases did not rule out that they were virus-specific. The largest CD8+ clone made up more than 20% of CD8+ cells in about an eighth of the 65 patients, and blood and synovial fluid shared several identical CD8+ TCRB sequences. The finding that TRBV07 was slightly underrepresented in patients was left unadjusted for multiple comparisons.

For this clone: It lacks a known antigen. No base quality values were provided; no much bigger clone lies one nucleotide off.

Flow cytometry confirmed the purity of CD4+ and CD8+ cells that had been isolated by positive magnetic bead selection on an AutoMACS. A TCR V beta antibody panel was used in flow cytometry to screen first for clonal expansions, which were then characterized by TCRB deep sequencing of sorted CD8+ fractions. Isolation of peripheral blood mononuclear cells was done through Ficoll-Paque PLUS density gradient separation. DNA was extracted from CD4-enriched, CD8-enriched or PBMC samples with Nucleospin Tissue or Tissue XS kits and quantified with a Qubit 2.0 fluorometer. The receptor was isolated from an adult with rheumatoid arthritis. This chain is built from TRBV5-6 and TRBJ1-2, with a weak D call of TRBD1 (5 bases match). The sample comprised CD8+ T cells sorted from blood. The sequence in DNA is TGTGCCAGCAGCTTGGAGGGGATTTATGGCTACACCTTC. It codes for CASSLEGIYGYTF.